The 32 T cell receptor beta chains below come from one sample, sequenced in a study of control samples from healthy donors and cancer patients. Profiling relied on immunoSEQ multiplex PCR, and the TCRdb table lists in-frame clones only, not all of them. This table holds about 50,000 clones, around 95% found once. The sample taken for sequencing was blood. The receptor set was obtained from a woman younger than 45 in good health.

The count of this clone is one. The chain links TRBV29-1 to TRBJ2-5; maybe TRBD2 (7 bases). The CDR3 sequence is 17 residues long. Trimming pared 7 bases from V and 1 base from J, leaving 25 bases between. Per the germline V gene, CDR1 is SQVTM and CDR2 is ANQGSEA. The CDR3 sequence is CSASLGAVSSGQETQYF. DNA for the CDR3: TGCAGCGCCAGCCTGGGGGCGGTATCTAGCGGCCAAGAGACCCAGTACTTC.

The chain recombines TRBV29-1 with TRBJ2-7; D is ambiguous. This CDR3 is 13 amino acids long. Looked up from germline, CDR1 is SQVTM and CDR2 is ANQGSEA. V gave up 6 bases and J gave up 1 base, with 13 bases separating them. CDR3 bases: TGCAGCGTCGCCAAAGCGAGTTCCTACGAGCAGTACTTC. Amino acids: CSVAKASSYEQYF.

The chain links TRBV13 to TRBJ2-1, with 9 nucleotides matching TRBD2. CDR1 is PRHDT, CDR2 FYEKMQ, per germline (reference sequence). V lost 5 bases to trimming and J lost 10 bases; unmatched junction nucleotides: 3. CDR3 size: 12 residues. CDR3 region: CASSISGSEQFF. The CDR3 bases are TGTGCCAGCAGCATTAGCGGGAGCGAGCAGTTCTTC.

The chain combines TRBV18 with TRBJ2-5; weak D call: TRBD2 (5 bases). Trimming removed 3 bases from V and 2 bases from J, with 10 bases in between. Germline V gene lookup returns CDR1 KGHSH and CDR2 LQKENI. This CDR3 contains 14 residues. CDR3 sequence: CASSPAGIQETQYF. As DNA, the CDR3 is TGTGCCAGCTCACCGGCCGGGATTCAAGAGACCCAGTACTTC.

With regard to this clone: The junction departs from germline at one end; a sequencing error may be responsible. The genes are TRBV9 and TRBJ2-2; the match to TRBD2 covers 11 bases. This CDR3 comprises 18 residues. Germline V lookup: CDR1 SGDLS, CDR2 YYNGEE. This CDR3 is CPRSGGVAGGPHTGELFF. CDR3 DNA: TGCCCCCGCAGCGGGGGGGTAGCGGGAGGGCCCCACACCGGGGAGCTGTTTTTT.

The genes are TRBV24-1 and TRBJ2-1; D possibly corresponds to TRBD2 (6 bases). This CDR3 comprises 12 residues. V dropped 3 bases and J dropped 10 bases, with 9 bases sitting between them. Germline lookup yields CDR1 KGHDR and CDR2 SFDVKD. CDR3 sequence (DNA): TGTGCCACCAGTGATATGGGGGGAGAGCAGTTCTTC. It specifies CATSDMGGEQFF.

The chain links TRBV9 to TRBJ1-2; 9 bases match TRBD1. V trimming: 3 bases; J trimming: 6 bases; junction bases outside the gene matches: 6. The CDR3 length is 14 residues. Germline lookup yields CDR1 SGDLS and CDR2 YYNGEE. The CDR3: CASSGEQGAHGYTF. The CDR3 DNA follows: TGTGCCAGCAGCGGGGAACAGGGGGCTCATGGCTACACCTTC.

This chain links TRBV2 with TRBJ2-1, with a weak D call TRBD2 (5 bases). The CDR3 is 13 residues long. Trimming removed 2 bases from V and 6 bases from J, with 8 bases in between. Germline V lookup: CDR1 SNHLY, CDR2 FYNNEI. The CDR3 spells CASSEKSGNEQFF. CDR3 nucleotides: TGTGCCAGCAGTGAAAAGAGCGGCAATGAGCAGTTCTTC.

The chain has TRBV4-1 and TRBJ2-1; no reliable D call. CDR1 is MGHRA and CDR2 is YSYEKL in the germline V gene. CDR3 length: 15 residues. V was shortened by 2 bases and J by 1 base, with 9 bases between the two germline ends. This chain's CDR3 is CASSQLYVSYNEQFF. In nucleotides, the CDR3 is TGCGCCAGCAGCCAACTTTATGTATCCTACAATGAGCAGTTCTTC.

V gene TRBV28 combines with J gene TRBJ2-1; 12 nucleotides agree with TRBD2. Trimming at V came to 4 bases and at J to 15 bases, leaving 7 bases not matched to a gene. The CDR3 is made up of 13 amino acids. In germline, CDR1 is MDHEN, CDR2 SYDVKM. The CDR3 here is CASSYGLAGFGFF. Written as DNA, the CDR3 is TGTGCCAGCAGTTATGGACTAGCGGGATTCGGGTTCTTC.

This rearrangement joins TRBV4-2 to TRBJ2-7; 9 bases are shared with TRBD1. With V trimmed by 3 bases and J by 3 bases, 6 bases remained unmatched. The CDR3 runs 15 residues. CDR1 LGHNA and CDR2 YNFKEQ come from the germline V gene. The CDR3 sequence is CASSHPGTGSYEQYF. The DNA of the CDR3 is TGTGCCAGCAGCCACCCCGGGACAGGGAGCTACGAGCAGTACTTC.

This CDR3 reads CASHSGQGNSPLHF. The CDR3 DNA follows: TGTGCCAGTCACTCGGGACAGGGGAATTCACCCCTCCACTTT. The V call is TRBV19, the J call TRBJ1-6; the match to TRBD1 covers 10 bases. Unmatched junction bases numbered 5, after V lost 8 bases and J lost 7 bases. This CDR3 comprises 14 residues. CDR1 LNHDA and CDR2 SQIVND come from the germline V gene (reference sequence).

As regards this clone: One junction end does not reproduce the germline sequence, and a read error may be involved. The chain employs TRBV4-2 and TRBJ2-7, with TRBD2 identical over 7 bases. In germline, CDR1 is LGHNA, CDR2 YNFKEQ. This CDR3 region has 12 residues. CDR3 DNA sequence: TGTGCCAGCAGCCAGGGGGACTACCAGCAGTACTTC. Translating it yields CASSQGDYQQYF.

V and J are TRBV24-1 and TRBJ2-5, with TRBD2 identical over 10 bases. The CDR3 consists of 15 residues. V gave up 7 bases and J gave up 4 bases; unmatched junction bases: 8. Germline V gene lookup returns CDR1 KGHDR and CDR2 SFDVKD. CDR3 coding DNA: TGTGCCACCAGGGCAGCGGGAGGGCCAGGAGAGACCCAGTACTTC. Translated: CATRAAGGPGETQYF.

The chain carries TRBV14 and TRBJ2-1; D is possibly TRBD1 (6 bases). The germline gives CDR1 SGHDN, CDR2 FVKESK. The CDR3 is made up of 13 amino acids. Trimming left V 4 bases short and J 9 bases short, with 13 bases between. This CDR3 reads CASSRQQGTEQFF. In DNA form, the CDR3 reads TGTGCCAGCAGCCGACAACAGGGCACTGAGCAGTTCTTC.

This chain uses TRBV9 with TRBJ2-1, with D unresolved. The CDR3 contains 9 residues. V was pared by 10 bases and J by 15 bases, with 14 bases between. Germline CDR1 and CDR2: SGDLS and YYNGEE. Here the CDR3 DNA reads TGTGCCCTCTCACCAACCCCGTTCTTC. It encodes CALSPTPFF.

This chain links TRBV28 with TRBJ2-7; possibly TRBD1 or TRBD2 for D (7 bases each). This CDR3 has 13 residues. Trimming removed 6 bases from V and 2 bases from J, with 11 bases in between. Germline CDR1 MDHEN, CDR2 SYDVKM. The CDR3 loop is CASSPGGAYEQYF. CDR3 in DNA: TGTGCCAGCAGCCCAGGGGGGGCCTACGAGCAGTACTTC.

The chain is built from TRBV9 and TRBJ2-3, with 7 positions matching TRBD2. The CDR3 is 15 residues long. With V trimmed by 4 bases and J by 4 bases, 9 bases remained unmatched. Germline V gene sequence: CDR1 SGDLS, CDR2 YYNGEE. The CDR3 here is CASSPLAGDADTQYF. For the CDR3, the DNA is TGTGCCAGCAGCCCCCTTGCGGGAGATGCAGATACGCAGTATTTT.

The CDR3 spells CASRSSGTGDQPQHF. DNA of the CDR3: TGTGCAAGTCGCTCATCCGGGACAGGGGATCAGCCCCAGCATTTT. The rearrangement links TRBV12-2 to TRBJ1-5; TRBD1, the table's D call, lacks a check against the DNA. TRBV12-2 is labeled a pseudogene. The CDR3 is 15 residues long.

V usage is TRBV28 and J usage is TRBJ2-7; 7 bases are a match to TRBD1. CDR1 is MDHEN, CDR2 SYDVKM, per germline. The CDR3 runs 11 residues. V dropped 6 bases and J dropped 6; count of bases not matched to a gene: 2. The CDR3 coding sequence is TGTGCCAGCAGCACAGGGGCCGAGCAGTACTTC. Protein: CASSTGAEQYF.

The chain recombines TRBV5-1 with TRBJ1-3; the match to TRBD1 covers 10 bases. V shed 1 base and J 1 base; nucleotides not matched to a gene: 14. Germline V gene data show CDR1 as SGHRS and CDR2 as YFSETQ. The CDR3 is 20 amino acids. The DNA of the CDR3 is TGCGCCAGCAGCTTGTACGGGGACAGGGGAAGTTTTGGTTCTGGAAACACCATATATTTT. This sequence encodes CASSLYGDRGSFGSGNTIYF. The full variable domain, rest sourced from reference TRBV5-1 and TRBJ1-3, is KAGVTQTPRYLIKTRGQQVTLSCSPISGHRSVSWYQQTPGQGLQFLFEYFSETQRNKGNFPGRFSGRQFSNSRSEMNVSTLELGDSALYLCASSLYGDRGSFGSGNTIYFGEGSWLTVV.

The gene calls are TRBV9 and TRBJ1-4; D is undetermined. CDR3 length: 11 residues. Germline CDR1 and CDR2: SGDLS and YYNGEE. With 0 bases removed from V and 17 bases from J, the gap between germline ends came to 11 bases. The DNA for the CDR3 is TGTGCCAGCAGCGTAGGGGTAATGAGTTTTTTT. Protein sequence: CASSVGVMSFF.

V and J are TRBV30 and TRBJ2-2, with 10 bases identical to TRBD2. V was clipped by 0 bases and J by 1 base; unmatched bases: 5. Germline V gene data show CDR1 as GTSNPN and CDR2 as SVGIG (reference sequence). This CDR3 has 17 residues. The CDR3 DNA reads as TGTGCCTGGAGTGTACGCGGACTAGCGGAGAACACCGGGGAGCTGTTTTTT. Amino acids: CAWSVRGLAENTGELFF.

The chain employs TRBV7-2 and TRBJ1-2, with D perhaps matching TRBD1 (6 bases). The V gene's germline CDR1 is SGHTA and CDR2 FQGNSA. V was cut by 1 base and J by 7 bases, with 25 bases left in between. This CDR3 has 18 amino acids. The CDR3 spells CASSLEVVWGPTGPGYTF. The CDR3 DNA sequence: TGTGCCAGCAGCTTAGAGGTCGTATGGGGGCCGACGGGCCCTGGCTACACCTTC.

The chain carries TRBV28 and TRBJ2-5, with D perhaps TRBD2 (6 bases). Between the trimmed V and J ends, which lost 6 bases and 2 bases, there was a span of 10 bases. The CDR3 runs 13 residues. Germline values: CDR1 MDHEN, CDR2 SYDVKM. The CDR3 bases are TGTGCCAGCAGGGAGAGCGGGCAAGAGACCCAGTACTTC. It translates to CASRESGQETQYF. Supplemented by reference TRBV28 and TRBJ2-5, the full variable domain reads DVKVTQSSRYLVKRTGEKVFLECVQDMDHENMFWYRQDPGLGLRLIYFSYDVKMKEKGDIPEGYSVSREKKERFSLILESASTNQTSMYLCASRESGQETQYFGPGTRLLVL.

This chain links TRBV4-1 with TRBJ2-7; 9 bases agree with TRBD2. Germline assignment: CDR1 MGHRA and CDR2 YSYEKL. CDR3 length: 16 residues. V was clipped by 0 bases and J by 4 bases; unmatched bases: 7. The CDR3 region is CASSQEVSSGTYEQYF. The CDR3 bases are TGCGCCAGCAGCCAAGAAGTGTCTAGCGGGACGTACGAGCAGTACTTC.

This clone was counted a single time. The chain employs TRBV27 and TRBJ2-1; D call uncertain. Germline V gene sequence: CDR1 MNHEY, CDR2 SMNVEV (reference sequence). CDR3 size: 14 residues. The V gene lost 2 bases and the J gene lost 6 bases, with 11 bases spanning the gap. CDR3 in DNA: TGTGCCAGCAGTTTAGGCGCTAGTCGCAATGAGCAGTTCTTC. Translation: CASSLGASRNEQFF.

The rearrangement links TRBV27 to TRBJ2-7; D not certain. V was shortened by 3 bases and J by 4 bases, with 10 bases between the two germline ends. The CDR3 loop spans 13 amino acids. Germline lookup yields CDR1 MNHEY and CDR2 SMNVEV (reference sequence). DNA for the CDR3: TGTGCCAGCAGTTTGATGGTCCTATACGAGCAGTACTTC. Protein sequence: CASSLMVLYEQYF.

For the CDR3, the DNA is TGTGCCAGCAGCCAGGTCCCTAGGGACACCATATATTTT. Translated: CASSQVPRDTIYF. The V gene is TRBV5-6, the J gene TRBJ1-3; D is undetermined. CDR3 length equals 13 residues. The V end lost 4 bases, the J end lost 8 bases, and 13 bases lay between the germline ends. Per germline, CDR1 SGHDT and CDR2 YYEEEE.

The rearrangement joins TRBV11-2 to TRBJ1-1; 9 nucleotides agree with TRBD1. V shed 5 bases and J 4 bases; nucleotides not matched to a gene: 8. From germline, CDR1 is SGHAT and CDR2 FQNNGV. The CDR3 is 15 amino acids. This chain's CDR3 is CASSNTGGAGTEAFF. The DNA of the CDR3 is TGTGCCAGCAGCAACACAGGGGGCGCCGGCACTGAAGCTTTCTTT.

This clone was picked up one time. The chain links TRBV28 to TRBJ2-2; tentatively, D is TRBD1 or TRBD2 (5 bases each). This CDR3 has 15 residues. Germline CDR1 is MDHEN and CDR2 is SYDVKM. Between the trimmed V and J ends, which lost 6 bases and 4 bases, there was a span of 15 bases. For the CDR3, the DNA is TGTGCCAGCAGCGGGACGGGCCTTTCCACCGGGGAGCTGTTTTTT. Protein sequence: CASSGTGLSTGELFF.

The chain has TRBV27 and TRBJ2-5, with a possible D match to TRBD2 (6 bases). The V end was cut by 7 bases, the J end by 6 bases, with 12 bases between. The CDR3 totals 12 residues. Germline V gene data show CDR1 as MNHEY and CDR2 as SMNVEV (reference sequence). Here the CDR3 reads CASKGTGKTQYF. The CDR3 DNA follows: TGTGCCAGCAAAGGGACTGGGAAGACCCAGTACTTC.